Listed below are T cell receptor beta chains from one sample, sequenced in a study of human T cells and chemical hapten exposure. TCRdb reanalysed the RACE reads using MiXCR and keeps one entry per CDR3 protein. The table lists tens of thousands of distinct CDR3 sequences, approximately 11% of them singletons, with around 2.2% in the top ten. Sequences were derived from whole blood, sampled in connection with sensitization to the hapten diphenylcyclopropenone (DPC). Source of these receptors: a man in his forties with alopecia areata. Some clones in this sample may be carry-over from other donors' samples. Each CDR3 is given with its conserved first and last residue. A D gene is named only where the DNA matches it firmly. Size values are once, few and many counts, or a class for expanded clones, and some rows have none.

CDR3aa: CSARPGLAAGFRKNEQFF
CDR3nt: TGCAGTGCTAGACCGGGACTAGCGGCCGGGTTCAGAAAGAATGAGCAGTTCTTC
d_gene: TRBD2
j_gene: TRBJ2-1
abundance: -
v_gene: TRBV20-1

CDR3aa: CSARDSNREVYGYTF
CDR3nt: TGCAGTGCTAGAGATTCTAACAGGGAAGTCTATGGCTACACCTTC
d_gene: -
j_gene: TRBJ1-2
abundance: few
v_gene: TRBV20-1

CDR3aa: CASSVSQPDGYTF
CDR3nt: TGTGCCAGCAGCGTGTCACAGCCGGATGGCTACACCTTC
d_gene: -
j_gene: TRBJ1-2
abundance: -
v_gene: TRBV2

CDR3aa: CSAGLAGGNEQFF
CDR3nt: TGCAGCGCTGGACTAGCGGGAGGCAATGAGCAGTTCTTC
d_gene: TRBD2
j_gene: TRBJ2-1
abundance: -
v_gene: TRBV29-1

CDR3aa: CASRNPTEAFF
CDR3nt: TGTGCCAGCAGAAACCCCACTGAAGCTTTCTTT
d_gene: -
j_gene: TRBJ1-1
abundance: few
v_gene: TRBV28

CDR3aa: CASSLDRQFTRTDTQYF
CDR3nt: TGTGCCAGCAGCTTGGACCGACAGTTTACCCGCACAGATACGCAGTATTTT
d_gene: -
j_gene: TRBJ2-3
abundance: few
v_gene: TRBV5-6

CDR3aa: CASSQPSGLAGGGELFF
CDR3nt: TGTGCCAGCAGCCAACCCTCTGGACTAGCGGGGGGAGGGGAGCTGTTTTTT
d_gene: TRBD2
j_gene: TRBJ2-2
abundance: few
v_gene: TRBV6-5

CDR3aa: CATSGQGTNQPQHF
CDR3nt: TGTGCCACCTCTGGACAGGGAACCAATCAGCCCCAGCATTTT
d_gene: TRBD1
j_gene: TRBJ1-5
abundance: -
v_gene: TRBV24-1

CDR3aa: CASSPTGATYGYTF
CDR3nt: TGTGCCAGTAGCCCGACAGGGGCAACCTATGGCTACACCTTC
d_gene: TRBD1
j_gene: TRBJ1-2
abundance: many
v_gene: TRBV19

CDR3aa: CSVEIGSSTDTQYF
CDR3nt: TGCAGCGTTGAAATCGGCAGTAGCACAGATACGCAGTATTTT
d_gene: -
j_gene: TRBJ2-3
abundance: -
v_gene: TRBV29-1

CDR3aa: CSATVGTAYNLHF
CDR3nt: TGCAGTGCTACGGTGGGGACTGCGTACAACCTCCACTTT
d_gene: -
j_gene: TRBJ1-6
abundance: -
v_gene: TRBV20-1

CDR3aa: CATSRERVEETQYF
CDR3nt: TGTGCCACCAGCAGAGAACGAGTGGAAGAGACCCAGTACTTC
d_gene: -
j_gene: TRBJ2-5
abundance: -
v_gene: TRBV15

CDR3aa: CASSPMQGDTQYF
CDR3nt: TGTGCCAGCTCACCAATGCAGGGAGATACGCAGTATTTT
d_gene: -
j_gene: TRBJ2-3
abundance: few
v_gene: TRBV18

CDR3aa: CSVPGLADEQYF
CDR3nt: TGCAGCGTGCCCGGGTTAGCAGACGAGCAGTACTTC
d_gene: -
j_gene: TRBJ2-7
abundance: few
v_gene: TRBV29-1

CDR3aa: CASSPVRFNTEAFF
CDR3nt: TGTGCCAGCAGCCCAGTGCGTTTCAACACTGAAGCTTTCTTT
d_gene: -
j_gene: TRBJ1-1
abundance: few
v_gene: TRBV7-2

CDR3aa: CASAFQGTDRFF
CDR3nt: TGTGCCAGCGCTTTCCAGGGGACCGATCGATTCTTC
d_gene: -
j_gene: TRBJ2-1
abundance: few
v_gene: TRBV2

CDR3aa: CASSPGAENSPLHF
CDR3nt: TGCGCCAGCTCCCCGGGGGCGGAGAATTCACCCCTCCACTTT
d_gene: -
j_gene: TRBJ1-6
abundance: many
v_gene: TRBV5-1

CDR3aa: CASSYPLTSGRPLSNEQFF
CDR3nt: TGTGCCAGCAGTTACCCACTAACTAGCGGGAGGCCTTTGAGTAATGAGCAGTTCTTC
d_gene: TRBD2
j_gene: TRBJ2-1
abundance: -
v_gene: TRBV6-2/TRBV6-3

CDR3aa: CSARQTPGSTDTQYF
CDR3nt: TGCAGTGCTAGACAAACCCCGGGGAGCACAGATACGCAGTATTTT
d_gene: -
j_gene: TRBJ2-3
abundance: many
v_gene: TRBV20-1

CDR3aa: CASGQGALSYEQYF
CDR3nt: TGTGCCAGCGGGCAGGGGGCTCTGTCCTACGAGCAGTACTTC
d_gene: TRBD1
j_gene: TRBJ2-7
abundance: few
v_gene: TRBV7-9

CDR3aa: CASSLDSQTNTEAFF
CDR3nt: TGTGCCAGCAGCTTAGATTCTCAGACGAACACTGAAGCTTTCTTT
d_gene: -
j_gene: TRBJ1-1
abundance: -
v_gene: TRBV11-3

CDR3aa: CASSFLSGSSTDTQYF
CDR3nt: TGCGCCAGCAGCTTCCTAAGCGGGAGTAGCACAGATACGCAGTATTTT
d_gene: TRBD2
j_gene: TRBJ2-3
abundance: -
v_gene: TRBV5-1

CDR3aa: CASREGQAQETQYF
CDR3nt: TGTGCCAGCAGAGAGGGACAGGCCCAAGAGACCCAGTACTTC
d_gene: TRBD1
j_gene: TRBJ2-5
abundance: few
v_gene: TRBV18

CDR3aa: CASSQDISGGFEQFF
CDR3nt: TGCGCCAGCAGCCAAGATATTAGCGGGGGTTTTGAGCAGTTCTTC
d_gene: TRBD2
j_gene: TRBJ2-1
abundance: -
v_gene: TRBV4-3

CDR3aa: CASSLLQETQYF
CDR3nt: TGTGCCAGCAGTTTACTCCAAGAGACCCAGTACTTC
d_gene: -
j_gene: TRBJ2-5
abundance: -
v_gene: TRBV28

CDR3aa: CASSFSGLAGAGTDTQYF
CDR3nt: TGTGCCAGCAGTTTTTCGGGACTAGCGGGAGCGGGTACAGATACGCAGTATTTT
d_gene: TRBD2
j_gene: TRBJ2-3
abundance: -
v_gene: TRBV28

CDR3aa: CASSLNNEQFF
CDR3nt: TGTGCCAGCAGCTTGAACAATGAGCAGTTCTTC
d_gene: -
j_gene: TRBJ2-1
abundance: -
v_gene: TRBV11-3

CDR3aa: CASSRLSGRASYETQYF
CDR3nt: TGTGCCAGCAGCCGACTTAGCGGGAGGGCCTCGTACGAGACCCAGTACTTC
d_gene: TRBD2
j_gene: TRBJ2-5
abundance: many
v_gene: TRBV12-3/TRBV12-4

CDR3aa: CASSPFRGEQFF
CDR3nt: TGTGCCAGCAGCCCCTTTCGCGGTGAGCAGTTCTTC
d_gene: -
j_gene: TRBJ2-1
abundance: -
v_gene: TRBV3-1